Included here is one TCR beta chain sequence, with context. What it recognizes is unknown. These data originate in a study of OX40 agonist ivuxolimab in advanced cancers. Study-level findings and limits: Relative to CD4+ cells, CD8+ T cells on average had more expanded clones.

Trimming cost V 5 bases and J 0 bases, with 8 bases left between them. The germline CDR1 and CDR2 sequences are SEHNR and FQNEAQ (reference sequence). The CDR3 spans 13 residues. Profiling relied on immunoSEQ multiplex PCR, and the TCRdb table lists in-frame clones only, not all of them. The repertoire consists of roughly 23,000 clones, with roughly 80% occurring once and the leading ten covering approximately 13%. Individuals having autoimmune disease history or systemic immunosuppression were not enrolled. This clonotype was obtained from an adult with an advanced solid tumor such as melanoma, head and neck, liver or kidney cancer. The V and J genes are TRBV7-9 and TRBJ2-7; no definite D call. The starting material was CD4+ or CD8+ T cells sorted from blood, obtained in a trial of the OX40 agonist ivuxolimab. Here the CDR3 reads CASSGTVSYEQYF. The CDR3 bases are TGTGCCAGCAGCGGAACAGTCTCCTACGAGCAGTACTTC.